This T cell receptor (beta chain) was captured in a study of OX40 agonist ivuxolimab in advanced cancers. The study's findings and limits: Among the lowest levels of clonal expansion were found in partial responders at 0.1-3.0 mg/kg. The study did not work out the antigen specificity of the expanded peripheral T cells. Averaged across samples, CD8+ T cells carried more expanded clones than CD4+ did.

In this sample, this clone turned up once. No antigen is known for it. Sequencing was performed with immunoSEQ multiplex PCR; in TCRdb, only in-frame clones are kept and a portion is missing. The sample lists tens of thousands of clones, 85% to 90% seen once, with 0.94% in the top ten. CDR3 length: 17 residues. CDR1 SGHKS and CDR2 YYEKEE come from the germline V gene (reference sequence). After removal of 0 bases from V and 5 bases from J, the junction contained 8 bases not matched to a gene. This sequence originates from an adult with an advanced solid tumor such as melanoma, head and neck, liver or kidney cancer. The chain carries TRBV5-5 and TRBJ2-2, with 9 nucleotides matching TRBD1. Material: CD4+ or CD8+ T cells sorted from blood, obtained in a trial of the OX40 agonist ivuxolimab. The CDR3 protein is CASSLAAQGADTGELFF. DNA for the CDR3: TGTGCCAGCAGCTTGGCAGCACAGGGGGCGGATACCGGGGAGCTGTTTTTT.